What follows are 23 T cell receptor beta chains derived from one specimen sequenced in a study of blood T cell repertoires in COVID-19. Profiling relied on immunoSEQ multiplex PCR, and the TCRdb table lists in-frame clones only, not all of them. The profile shows approximately 450,000 clones, approximately 92% of them singletons. The sequenced sample was PBMCs or T cells enriched from blood (not recorded which). The receptors stem from a young man who had recovered from COVID-19.

The CDR3 region has the DNA TGTGCCAGCAGACTTAGCGCGTCGGGACAGCCCTACGAGCAGTACTTC. Translated: CASRLSASGQPYEQYF. This chain uses TRBV7-2 with TRBJ2-7; TRBD1 matches 7 bases. In germline, CDR1 is SGHTA, CDR2 FQGNSA. Trimming took 6 bases from V and 2 from J; bases not matched to a gene: 13. CDR3 size: 16 residues.

The chain has TRBV5-1 and TRBJ1-5; a possible D gene is TRBD1 (6 bases). The CDR3 loop spans 14 amino acids. In germline, CDR1 is SGHRS, CDR2 YFSETQ. V lost 0 bases and J lost 6, with 10 bases in between. This chain's CDR3 is CASSLDSGAQPQHF. The CDR3 DNA reads TGCGCCAGCAGCTTGGACTCAGGGGCTCAGCCCCAGCATTTT.

J is TRBJ2-1 and V is TRBV27; TRBD2 matches at 12 bases. The CDR3 is 16 residues long. Germline CDR1 MNHEY, CDR2 SMNVEV (reference sequence). V was pared by 5 bases and J by 9 bases, with 11 bases of the junction left unmatched. The CDR3 reads CASSLGTSGQLGEQFF. Written as DNA, the CDR3 is TGTGCCAGCAGTCTCGGGACTAGCGGGCAGCTTGGTGAGCAGTTCTTC.

The gene calls are TRBV4-1 and TRBJ1-2; 7 nucleotides match TRBD1. Germline loops: CDR1 MGHRA, CDR2 YSYEKL. With V trimmed by 1 base and J by 3 bases, 8 bases remained unmatched. CDR3 size: 16 residues. CDR3 region: CASSQVGLQGYYGYTF. In DNA, the CDR3 is TGCGCCAGCAGCCAAGTGGGGCTACAGGGGTACTATGGCTACACCTTC.

J is TRBJ1-5 and V is TRBV4-1; tentative D call: TRBD1 (6 bases). Germline CDR1 reads MGHRA; CDR2 reads YSYEKL. The CDR3 is 15 amino acids. The V and J ends lost 0 bases and 6 bases respectively, with 12 bases between them. The CDR3 is CASSQEDRSTQPQHF. Written as DNA, the CDR3 is TGCGCCAGCAGCCAAGAAGACAGGAGTACTCAGCCCCAGCATTTT.

The chain employs TRBV6-5 and TRBJ2-7; D perhaps matches TRBD1 (6 bases). This CDR3 contains 14 residues. The V and J ends lost 4 bases and 6 bases respectively, with 16 bases between them. Germline values: CDR1 MNHEY, CDR2 SVGAGI. The DNA of the CDR3 is TGTGCCAGCAGTTCCGTACAGGGAAGCGTCGAGCAGTACTTC. Its translation: CASSSVQGSVEQYF.

This chain uses TRBV6-4 with TRBJ1-2; 10 bases line up with TRBD1. Germline V gene sequence: CDR1 MRHNA, CDR2 SNTAGT. V gave up 6 bases and J gave up 8 bases; unmatched junction bases: 9. This CDR3 comprises 14 residues. The CDR3 bases are TGTGCCAGCAGATCGACAGGGGGCGCAGGGGGCTACACCTTC. Translated: CASRSTGGAGGYTF.

CDR3: CASSLGHRMGYTF. The CDR3 coding sequence is TGTGCCAGCAGCTTGGGACATCGGATGGGCTACACCTTC. The V call is TRBV7-9, the J call TRBJ1-2; tentatively, D is TRBD1 (6 bases). With 3 bases removed from V and 8 bases from J, the gap between germline ends came to 13 bases. The CDR3 spans 13 residues. Germline loops: CDR1 SEHNR, CDR2 FQNEAQ (reference sequence).

V and J are TRBV18 and TRBJ2-1; D might be TRBD2 (6 bases). The V gene's germline CDR1 is KGHSH and CDR2 LQKENI. Trimming removed 3 bases at V and 5 bases at J, with 14 bases between. The CDR3 covers 15 residues. The DNA for the CDR3 is TGTGCCAGCTCACCCTTCGGGACTGAGGACAATGAGCAGTTCTTC. Residues: CASSPFGTEDNEQFF.

CDR3 bases: TGTGCCAGCAGCCGGCCCGGCGACAGGGTTTATCTTCAGTATGGCTACACCTTC. Translated: CASSRPGDRVYLQYGYTF. The chain links TRBV7-9 to TRBJ1-2; 7 bases map to TRBD1. Germline V gives CDR1 SEHNR, CDR2 FQNEAQ (reference sequence). The CDR3 is made up of 18 amino acids. The V and J ends lost 5 bases and 5 bases, in that order; junction bases with no gene match: 20. The variable domain in full, with the rest retrieved from reference TRBV7-9 and TRBJ1-2, is DTGVSQNPRHKITKRGQNVTFRCDPISEHNRLYWYRQTLGQGPEFLTYFQNEAQLEKSRLLSDRFSAERPKGSFSTLEIQRTEQGDSAMYLCASSRPGDRVYLQYGYTFGSGTRLTVV.

This clone was detected once. V gene TRBV19 combines with J gene TRBJ1-2; D is undetermined. This CDR3 comprises 15 residues. The V and J ends lost 3 bases and 7 bases respectively, with 18 bases between them. The germline gives CDR1 LNHDA, CDR2 SQIVND (reference sequence). CDR3 sequence: CASSMREPLTGGYTF. CDR3 bases: TGTGCCAGTAGTATGCGGGAGCCCTTAACCGGTGGCTACACCTTC. The whole variable domain, filled in from reference TRBV19 and TRBJ1-2, reads DGGITQSPKYLFRKEGQNVTLSCEQNLNHDAMYWYRQDPGQGLRLIYYSQIVNDFQKGDIAEGYSVSREKKESFPLTVTSAQKNPTAFYLCASSMREPLTGGYTFGSGTRLTVV.

The CDR3 DNA sequence: TGCGCCAGCAGCCTAGGACAGGGAGCGCGTAACACCGGGGAGCTGTTTTTT. This encodes CASSLGQGARNTGELFF. The rearrangement joins TRBV5-1 to TRBJ2-2; TRBD1 agrees at 8 bases. This CDR3 has 17 amino acids. CDR1 and CDR2 (germline): SGHRS, YFSETQ. After removal of 4 bases from V and 2 bases from J, the junction contained 10 bases not matched to a gene.

The V gene is TRBV28, the J gene TRBJ1-2, with D possibly matching TRBD1 (5 bases). The CDR3 consists of 14 residues. V was pared by 2 bases and J by 6 bases, with 13 bases between. Germline-derived CDR1 and CDR2 are MDHEN and SYDVKM. For the CDR3, the DNA is TGTGCCAGCAGTTTAGACAGCCTCTACGATGGCTACACCTTC. Residues: CASSLDSLYDGYTF.

J is TRBJ2-7 and V is TRBV27; the D is unclear. V lost 5 bases to trimming and J lost 3 bases, with 8 bases between them. This CDR3 contains 12 residues. Germline CDR1 MNHEY, CDR2 SMNVEV (reference sequence). In DNA, the CDR3 is TGTGCCAGCAGTCCCGACTTCTACGAGCAGTACTTC. This translates into CASSPDFYEQYF.

As concerns this clone: Other DNA sequences in this specimen translate into the identical CDR3. This chain uses TRBV28 with TRBJ1-5; no firm D call. V lost 4 bases and J 5 bases, leaving 9 bases between the germline ends. Per the germline V gene, CDR1 is MDHEN and CDR2 is SYDVKM. CDR3 size: 13 residues. The CDR3 loop reads CASSSQLDQPQHF. CDR3 bases: TGTGCCAGCAGTTCTCAGTTGGATCAGCCCCAGCATTTT.

V and J are TRBV11-2 and TRBJ2-1, with TRBD2 as a possible D gene (6 bases). CDR3 length: 15 amino acids. In germline, CDR1 is SGHAT, CDR2 FQNNGV. Trimming pared 1 base from V and 10 bases from J, leaving 17 bases between. The CDR3 reads CASSLGLAEGQEQFF. The DNA for the CDR3 is TGTGCCAGCAGCTTAGGATTAGCGGAGGGGCAGGAGCAGTTCTTC.

V usage is TRBV2 and J usage is TRBJ1-5; TRBD1 matches at 8 bases. The CDR3 extends over 14 amino acids. V was clipped by 4 bases and J by 7 bases; unmatched bases: 6. Germline V gene sequence: CDR1 SNHLY, CDR2 FYNNEI. CDR3 sequence reads: CASSADRVKQPQHF. The CDR3 coding sequence is TGTGCCAGCAGTGCGGACAGGGTGAAACAGCCCCAGCATTTT.

The chain recombines TRBV24-1 with TRBJ2-3; 9 nucleotides line up with TRBD1. This CDR3 spans 18 amino acids. Germline V CDR1 and CDR2: KGHDR, SFDVKD. The V and J ends lost 9 bases and 2 bases, in that order; junction bases with no gene match: 17. The CDR3 sequence is CATGGPSSQGAITDTQYF. Here the CDR3 DNA reads TGTGCCACCGGAGGGCCATCGTCACAGGGGGCCATCACAGATACGCAGTATTTT.

CDR3 DNA: TGTGCCTGGAGGCCGGCCTCAGGCACTGAAGCTTTCTTT. Amino acid sequence: CAWRPASGTEAFF. The chain joins TRBV30 to TRBJ1-1, with unresolved D. The germline V and J ends were trimmed by 3 bases and 4 bases, with 12 bases remaining between them. CDR3 length: 13 amino acids. The V gene's germline CDR1 is GTSNPN and CDR2 SVGIG (reference sequence).

This chain joins TRBV19 and TRBJ1-4; no definite D call. This CDR3 contains 13 residues. V was trimmed by 3 bases and J by 6 bases, leaving 8 bases between them. Looked up from germline, CDR1 is LNHDA and CDR2 is SQIVND (reference sequence). The CDR3 is CASSILPDEKLFF. The CDR3 DNA sequence: TGTGCCAGTAGTATTCTTCCAGATGAAAAACTGTTTTTT.

This chain connects TRBV5-1 to TRBJ2-7; 11 bases are a match to TRBD2. The germline V gene encodes CDR1 SGHRS and CDR2 YFSETQ. This CDR3 is built from 14 residues. The V segment lost 0 bases and the J segment 6 bases; nucleotides outside the gene matches: 2. In DNA form, the CDR3 reads TGCGCCAGCAGCTTGGTTCTAGCGGGAGGCGAGCAGTACTTC. It translates to CASSLVLAGGEQYF.

The gene calls are TRBV3-1 (or the pseudogene TRBV3-2) and TRBJ2-3; the D is unclear. V was cut by 2 bases and J by 5 bases, with 11 bases left in between. This CDR3 comprises 14 residues. Germline assignment: CDR1 LGHDT and CDR2 YNNKEL (reference sequence). The CDR3 loop is CASSQYSQIDTQYF. The CDR3 region has the DNA TGTGCCAGCAGCCAATATTCCCAGATAGATACGCAGTATTTT.

The CDR3 is CASSPHNQPQHF. CDR3 in DNA: TGTGCCAGTAGCCCCCACAATCAGCCCCAGCATTTT. The chain has TRBV19 and TRBJ1-5; D gene uncertain. Germline lookup yields CDR1 LNHDA and CDR2 SQIVND (reference sequence). The CDR3 is 12 amino acids. V lost 6 bases and J 3 bases, leaving 6 bases between the germline ends. Variable domain in full (rest from reference TRBV19 and TRBJ1-5): DGGITQSPKYLFRKEGQNVTLSCEQNLNHDAMYWYRQDPGQGLRLIYYSQIVNDFQKGDIAEGYSVSREKKESFPLTVTSAQKNPTAFYLCASSPHNQPQHFGDGTRLSIL.